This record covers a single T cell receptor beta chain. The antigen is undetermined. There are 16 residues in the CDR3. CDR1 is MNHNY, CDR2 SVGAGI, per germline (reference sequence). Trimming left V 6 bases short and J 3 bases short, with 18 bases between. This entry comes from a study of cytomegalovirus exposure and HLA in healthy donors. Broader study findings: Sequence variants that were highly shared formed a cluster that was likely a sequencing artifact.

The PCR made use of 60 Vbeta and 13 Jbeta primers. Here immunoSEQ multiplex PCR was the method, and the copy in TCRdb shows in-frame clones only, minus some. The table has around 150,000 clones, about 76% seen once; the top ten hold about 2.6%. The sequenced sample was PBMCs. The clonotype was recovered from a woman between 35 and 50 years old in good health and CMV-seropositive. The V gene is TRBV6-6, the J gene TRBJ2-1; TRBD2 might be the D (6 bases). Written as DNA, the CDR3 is TGTGCCAGCAGAGCCCAAGGGCGGGGAGACTACAATGAGCAGTTCTTC. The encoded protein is CASRAQGRGDYNEQFF.